The sequence of this T cell receptor (beta chain) was determined in a study of identical twins. The study's findings and limits: Reduced insertions were recorded for abundant cord blood beta clonotypes, with no such pattern in memory repertoires.

A universal primer site arose from template switching, and cDNA bore unique molecular identifiers. TCRdb re-analysed the 5' RACE reads in MiXCR, keeping a single row per CDR3 protein. The sample gives more than 1.5 million distinct CDR3 sequences, about 30% of which show up once; under 0.35% is in the top ten. Notes on this clonotype: Its antigen remains unknown.

CDR1 is MGHRA, CDR2 YSYEKL, per germline. CDR3 size: 15 residues. V was trimmed by 4 bases and J by 6 bases, leaving 18 bases between them. Sequencing was carried out using cord blood. The TCR comes from a newborn girl in good health. V usage is TRBV4-1 and J usage is TRBJ1-1; a possible D gene is TRBD1 (5 bases). The CDR3 nucleotides read TGCGCCAGCAGCCTTGGGGCCTTCGCGGGAGCTGAAGCTTTCTTT. Residues: CASSLGAFAGAEAFF.